The next 29 T cell receptor beta chains were all read from a single sample in a study of blood T cell repertoires in COVID-19. Assay used: immunoSEQ multiplex PCR; TCRdb lists only in-frame clones, some missing. The table shows roughly 300,000 clones, with approximately 87% occurring only once. Sequenced: PBMCs or T cells enriched from blood (not recorded which). The receptors were gathered from a woman younger than 45 who had recovered from COVID-19.

This chain joins TRBV3-1 (or the pseudogene TRBV3-2) and TRBJ2-3; 11 bases agree with TRBD2. Germline V gene lookup returns CDR1 LGHDT and CDR2 YNNKEL (reference sequence). This CDR3 has 16 residues. The V gene end was trimmed by 1 base and the J gene end by 4 bases; junction bases not matched to a gene: 4. In DNA, the CDR3 is TGTGCCAGCAGCCAAGCGCTAGCGGGGGGATCAGATACGCAGTATTTT. Translation: CASSQALAGGSDTQYF.

In its sample, this clone was seen many times. The rearrangement joins TRBV19 to TRBJ1-2; TRBD1 matches at 8 bases. Germline trimming cut 1 base from V and 0 bases from J; bases unmatched to any gene: 10. The length of the CDR3 is 18 residues. Germline V lookup: CDR1 LNHDA, CDR2 SQIVND (reference sequence). The CDR3 protein is CASSIGHSTGGANYGYTF. Written as DNA, the CDR3 is TGTGCCAGTAGTATAGGCCACTCTACAGGGGGAGCTAACTATGGCTACACCTTC.

The V and J genes are TRBV3-1 (or the pseudogene TRBV3-2) and TRBJ2-3; 9 positions agree with TRBD2. The CDR3 has 16 amino acids. The germline CDR1 and CDR2 sequences are LGHDT and YNNKEL (reference sequence). V was clipped by 0 bases and J by 6 bases; unmatched bases: 7. CDR3 residues: CASSQDLAGAGDTQYF. DNA for the CDR3: TGTGCCAGCAGCCAAGATTTAGCGGGGGCGGGGGATACGCAGTATTTT.

The gene calls are TRBV5-4 and TRBJ1-1; D is undetermined. The ends were cut back, 0 bases at V and 10 bases at J, with 10 bases in the middle. The CDR3 has 12 amino acids. From germline, CDR1 is SGHNT and CDR2 YYREEE (reference sequence). The CDR3 bases are TGTGCCAGCAGCTTGGTTCGCGGGGTAGCTTTCTTT. Its translation: CASSLVRGVAFF.

The rearrangement links TRBV7-9 to TRBJ1-4; the D gene is possibly TRBD1 (6 bases). The CDR3 is 16 amino acids. CDR1 SEHNR and CDR2 FQNEAQ come from the germline V gene (reference sequence). V lost 6 bases to trimming and J lost 0 bases, with 14 bases between them. The CDR3 loop reads CASSPRGGATNEKLFF. The CDR3 nucleotides read TGTGCCAGCAGTCCTCGGGGGGGCGCAACTAATGAAAAACTGTTTTTT. Based on the CDR3 plus reference TRBV7-9 and TRBJ1-4, the full variable domain is DTGVSQNPRHKITKRGQNVTFRCDPISEHNRLYWYRQTLGQGPEFLTYFQNEAQLEKSRLLSDRFSAERPKGSFSTLEIQRTEQGDSAMYLCASSPRGGATNEKLFFGSGTQLSVL.

The gene calls are TRBV3-1 (or the pseudogene TRBV3-2) and TRBJ2-3, with 10 bases identical to TRBD2. The germline gives CDR1 LGHDT, CDR2 YNNKEL (reference sequence). This CDR3 region has 13 residues. V lost 4 bases, J lost 11 bases, and 6 bases stayed unmatched. CDR3 bases: TGTGCCAGCAGCCCAGCGGGGGGGCGGGTGCAGTATTTT. Its protein product is CASSPAGGRVQYF.

Worth noting for this clone: Within the sample, other DNA sequences also encode this same CDR3. The chain joins TRBV7-2 to TRBJ2-1; TRBD2 aligns across 8 bases. V shed 3 bases and J 0 bases; nucleotides not matched to a gene: 1. Germline CDR1 SGHTA, CDR2 FQGNSA. CDR3 length: 15 amino acids. CDR3 sequence (DNA): TGTGCCAGCAGCTTGAGCGGGGGCTCCTACAATGAGCAGTTCTTC. It yields the protein CASSLSGGSYNEQFF.

This clone came up once. The chain couples TRBV6-4 to TRBJ1-5, with D hard to call. The CDR3 is 12 residues long. CDR1 MRHNA and CDR2 SNTAGT come from the germline V gene. Trimming pared 10 bases from V and 4 bases from J, leaving 11 bases between. The CDR3 is CANNLRNQPQHF. The CDR3 DNA is TGTGCCAATAACCTAAGAAATCAGCCCCAGCATTTT.

The chain is built from TRBV6-4 and TRBJ2-6; D unclear. Trimming left V 2 bases short and J 0 bases short, with 11 bases between. The germline V gene encodes CDR1 MRHNA and CDR2 SNTAGT. The CDR3 is 17 amino acids. This CDR3 reads CASSDGTASSGANVLTF. DNA for the CDR3: TGTGCCAGCAGTGACGGAACAGCCAGCTCTGGGGCCAACGTCCTGACTTTC.

The V and J genes are TRBV4-2 and TRBJ2-6; D uncertain. Germline lookup yields CDR1 LGHNA and CDR2 YNFKEQ. The ends were cut back, 3 bases at V and 3 bases at J, with 9 bases in the middle. The CDR3 extends over 15 amino acids. Here the CDR3 reads CASSHHTRGANVLTF. As DNA, the CDR3 is TGTGCCAGCAGCCATCACACCCGTGGGGCCAACGTCCTGACTTTC.

This rearrangement joins TRBV28 to TRBJ2-5; D is perhaps TRBD1 (5 bases). The CDR3 covers 15 residues. V gave up 2 bases and J gave up 4 bases, with 14 bases separating them. CDR1 and CDR2 (germline): MDHEN, SYDVKM. CDR3 loop: CASSLLQARGETQYF. In DNA, the CDR3 is TGTGCCAGCAGTTTACTTCAGGCAAGGGGAGAGACCCAGTACTTC.

The chain has TRBV5-4 and TRBJ2-1; 9 bases are a match to TRBD2. V shed 4 bases, J shed 8 bases, and the junction held 13 bases outside the gene matches. CDR1 and CDR2 (germline): SGHNT, YYREEE (reference sequence). The CDR3 contains 16 residues. The CDR3 sequence: CASSAFSAGGPHEQFF. The CDR3 coding sequence is TGTGCCAGCAGCGCCTTCTCCGCGGGGGGGCCGCATGAGCAGTTCTTC.

This chain links TRBV19 with TRBJ1-1; D uncertain. Trimming shortened V by 7 bases and J by 4 bases, and 19 bases separated the two germline ends. CDR3 length equals 15 residues. Germline CDR1 LNHDA, CDR2 SQIVND (reference sequence). The CDR3 spells CASISTGGPGTEAFF. The DNA for the CDR3 is TGTGCCAGTATCTCAACCGGCGGTCCGGGCACTGAAGCTTTCTTT.

This clone showed up just a few times. The rearrangement links TRBV4-1 to TRBJ1-1, with a tentative D call TRBD1 (5 bases). Between the trimmed V and J ends, which lost 6 bases and 1 base, there was a span of 21 bases. CDR1 MGHRA and CDR2 YSYEKL come from the germline V gene. The CDR3 spans 17 residues. This chain's CDR3 is CASRHPLREQENTEAFF. In DNA form, the CDR3 reads TGCGCCAGCAGGCACCCCCTCAGGGAACAGGAGAACACTGAAGCTTTCTTT.

The chain carries TRBV19 and TRBJ2-4; 8 bases line up with TRBD2. The V segment lost 3 bases and the J segment 0 bases; nucleotides outside the gene matches: 13. Looked up from germline, CDR1 is LNHDA and CDR2 is SQIVND (reference sequence). The CDR3 runs to 19 residues. The CDR3 nucleotides read TGTGCCAGTAGTATCGGGCCGTTACGGGGGGGGATAGCCAAAAACATTCAGTACTTC. This codes for CASSIGPLRGGIAKNIQYF.

This chain connects TRBV4-1 to TRBJ2-7; 8 bases are shared with TRBD1. With V trimmed by 1 base and J by 3 bases, 5 bases remained unmatched. CDR1 MGHRA and CDR2 YSYEKL come from the germline V gene. The CDR3 has 15 residues. CDR3 DNA: TGCGCCAGCAGCCAAGTAGGGGACAGGTACTACGAGCAGTACTTC. Translated, it gives CASSQVGDRYYEQYF.

J is TRBJ2-3 and V is TRBV6-5, with D possibly TRBD1 on 6 matching bases. Between the trimmed V and J ends, which lost 6 bases and 2 bases, there was a span of 15 bases. This CDR3 comprises 15 residues. Germline V CDR1 and CDR2: MNHEY, SVGAGI. The CDR3 protein is CASSPPGQTTDTQYF. In DNA form, the CDR3 reads TGTGCCAGCAGCCCCCCTGGACAGACCACAGATACGCAGTATTTT.

This clone appeared a few times. J is TRBJ2-2 and V is TRBV10-3, with 8 nucleotides matching TRBD2. Germline V gene sequence: CDR1 ENHRY, CDR2 SYGVKD. This CDR3 is built from 17 residues. The V gene end was trimmed by 3 bases and the J gene end by 0 bases; junction bases not matched to a gene: 6. CDR3 in DNA: TGTGCCATCAGTGAATCGAGCGGGGGAGCGAACACCGGGGAGCTGTTTTTT. Protein product: CAISESSGGANTGELFF.

This clone occurred once. The chain is built from TRBV3-1 (or the pseudogene TRBV3-2) and TRBJ2-7; the match to TRBD2 covers 9 bases. CDR1 is LGHDT and CDR2 is YNNKEL in the germline V gene (reference sequence). After removal of 0 bases from V and 2 bases from J, the junction contained 11 bases not matched to a gene. The CDR3 spans 18 residues. In DNA, the CDR3 is TGTGCCAGCAGCCAAGATGGGCTAGCGGGGCTCCACGCCTACGAGCAGTACTTC. Its translation: CASSQDGLAGLHAYEQYF.

The J gene is TRBJ2-7, the V gene TRBV7-9, with TRBD1 identical over 8 bases. The CDR3 extends over 15 amino acids. The germline CDR1 and CDR2 sequences are SEHNR and FQNEAQ (reference sequence). V shed 5 bases, J shed 0 bases, and the junction held 6 bases outside the gene matches. CDR3 amino acids: CASSRTGRTSYEQYF. The CDR3 nucleotides are TGTGCCAGCAGCCGGACAGGGCGCACCTCCTACGAGCAGTACTTC.

The chain is built from TRBV7-9 and TRBJ1-2; no reliable D call. The CDR3 extends over 14 amino acids. Deletions cut 5 bases from V and 3 bases from J, with 13 bases between. Germline CDR1 reads SEHNR; CDR2 reads FQNEAQ (reference sequence). CDR3 nucleotides: TGTGCCAGCAGCCCTATGACGGGTTACTATGGCTACACCTTC. Its protein product is CASSPMTGYYGYTF.

Only one count was recorded for this clone. This sequence joins TRBV4-1 and TRBJ2-3; 7 nucleotides agree with TRBD2. Germline V gene data show CDR1 as MGHRA and CDR2 as YSYEKL. V shed 0 bases and J 4 bases; nucleotides not matched to a gene: 10. The CDR3 spans 17 residues. The CDR3 here is CASSQEVRAAGADTQYF. CDR3 nucleotides: TGCGCCAGCAGCCAAGAGGTCCGGGCCGCGGGGGCAGATACGCAGTATTTT.

The chain carries TRBV5-1 and TRBJ1-1; a weak D match, TRBD1 (5 bases). Germline V gene sequence: CDR1 SGHRS, CDR2 YFSETQ. Trimming took 4 bases from V and 5 from J, leaving 12 bases between them. The CDR3 sequence is 13 residues long. CDR3 DNA sequence: TGCGCCAGCAGCCTGGCGGAGGGGACTGAAGCTTTCTTT. The encoded protein is CASSLAEGTEAFF.

This clone was recorded once. The V and J genes are TRBV12-3 or TRBV12-4 and TRBJ1-1, with no clear D. Trimming pared 5 bases from V and 5 bases from J, leaving 12 bases between. CDR3 length: 13 amino acids. The CDR3 DNA is TGTGCCAGCAGTCCCCGGGGTCGAACTGAAGCTTTCTTT. Residues: CASSPRGRTEAFF.

The chain links TRBV3-1 (or the pseudogene TRBV3-2) to TRBJ1-2; 9 bases fit TRBD1. The J segment lost 5 bases and the V segment lost 3 bases, leaving 7 bases of the junction unmatched. Germline CDR1 is LGHDT and CDR2 is YNNKEL (reference sequence). The CDR3 consists of 15 residues. The CDR3 region is CASSQTTGGAYGYTF. DNA of the CDR3: TGTGCCAGCAGCCAGACTACAGGGGGCGCATATGGCTACACCTTC.

This clone was counted between two and nine times. The V gene is TRBV28, the J gene TRBJ1-1, with 8 bases that match TRBD1. J lost 5 bases, V lost 6 bases, and 11 bases had no gene match. Germline V gene data show CDR1 as MDHEN and CDR2 as SYDVKM. The CDR3 spans 15 residues. DNA of the CDR3: TGTGCCAGCAGAGGGACAGGAAGCCCTAATACTGAAGCTTTCTTT. It specifies CASRGTGSPNTEAFF.

The chain uses TRBV11-2 and TRBJ2-1; 13 positions agree with TRBD2. CDR1 and CDR2 (germline): SGHAT, FQNNGV. With V trimmed by 4 bases and J by 4 bases, 4 bases remained unmatched. The CDR3 is 16 residues long. CDR3 DNA sequence: TGTGCCAGCAGCTCCCGACTAGCGGGGGGTTACAATGAGCAGTTCTTC. It specifies CASSSRLAGGYNEQFF.

J is TRBJ2-3 and V is TRBV4-1; no clear D gene. V was clipped by 4 bases and J by 2 bases, with 16 bases between them. CDR3 length: 16 amino acids. Germline-derived CDR1 and CDR2 are MGHRA and YSYEKL. The CDR3 region is CASSPRLTTSTDTQYF. The CDR3 DNA is TGCGCCAGCAGCCCCCGCCTCACAACCTCCACAGATACGCAGTATTTT.

This clone appeared a single time. The chain links TRBV27 to TRBJ1-1, with D possibly TRBD1 on 6 matching bases. Germline V lookup: CDR1 MNHEY, CDR2 SMNVEV (reference sequence). V dropped 5 bases and J dropped 3 bases, with 10 bases sitting between them. CDR3 length: 13 residues. The CDR3 reads CASSLGQYTEAFF. The DNA of the CDR3 is TGTGCCAGCAGTCTAGGACAGTACACTGAAGCTTTCTTT.